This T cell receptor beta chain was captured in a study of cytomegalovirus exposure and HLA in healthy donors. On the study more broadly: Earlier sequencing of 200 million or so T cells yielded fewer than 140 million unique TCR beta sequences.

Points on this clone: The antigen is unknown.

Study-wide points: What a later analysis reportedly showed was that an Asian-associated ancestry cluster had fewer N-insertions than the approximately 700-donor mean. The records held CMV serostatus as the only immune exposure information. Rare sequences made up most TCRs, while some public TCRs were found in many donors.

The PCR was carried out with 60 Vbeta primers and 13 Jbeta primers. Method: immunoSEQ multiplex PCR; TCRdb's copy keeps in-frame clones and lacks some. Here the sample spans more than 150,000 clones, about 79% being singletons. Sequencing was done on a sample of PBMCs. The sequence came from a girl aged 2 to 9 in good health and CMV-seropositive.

The DNA of the CDR3 is TGTGCCAGCTCACCAAACCGACAGGGGAATCAGCCCCAGCATTTT. This codes for CASSPNRQGNQPQHF. The chain is built from TRBV18 and TRBJ1-5; TRBD1 agrees at 8 bases. CDR1 is KGHSH, CDR2 LQKENI, per germline. The V gene end was trimmed by 2 bases and the J gene end by 4 bases; junction bases not matched to a gene: 4. The CDR3 runs 15 residues.